These T cell receptor beta chains were read from a single sample in a study of T cell changes during pregnancy in multiple sclerosis. Measured with immunoSEQ multiplex PCR; TCRdb has only the in-frame clones, and not every one. The sample yields approximately 84,000 clones, approximately 94% seen once. Sequenced material: peripheral blood, taken in the third trimester of pregnancy. These receptors were taken from a female donor with multiple sclerosis, enrolled in a pregnancy study. The CDR3 runs from the conserved cysteine through the conserved F or W. Each record gives: V gene, D gene, J gene, clone size, CDR3 protein, CDR3 DNA. A D gene is named only where the DNA matches it firmly. Clone size appears in some rows only: once, few, many, or a class for an expanded clone.

>TRBV9|-|TRBJ2-1|-
CASSAGSNEQFF
TGTGCCAGCAGCGCGGGTAGCAATGAGCAGTTCTTC
>TRBV7-9|-|TRBJ1-6|-
CASSTLLSSPLHF
TGTGCCAGCAGCACCTTGTTGAGTTCACCCCTCCACTTT
>TRBV27|TRBD1|TRBJ2-4|-
CASSLSLDRGNIQYF
TGTGCCAGCAGTTTATCCCTGGACAGGGGGAACATTCAGTACTTC
>TRBV6-5|TRBD2|TRBJ2-7|-
CASSSLTSGGSYEQYF
TGTGCCAGCAGTTCTTTAACTAGCGGGGGTTCCTACGAGCAGTACTTC
>TRBV9|-|TRBJ2-5|-
CASSVASGGGETQYF
TGTGCCAGCAGCGTCGCCTCCGGGGGTGGGGAGACCCAGTACTTC
>TRBV10-2|-|TRBJ2-3|-
CASSGPSTDTQYF
TGCGCCAGCAGTGGGCCTAGCACAGATACGCAGTATTTT
>TRBV9|TRBD1|TRBJ1-6|few
CASSVTGDNSPLHF
TGTGCCAGCAGCGTAACAGGGGACAATTCACCCCTCCACTTT
>TRBV5-6|-|TRBJ1-6|-
CASSLAGPKGSPLHF
TGTGCCAGCAGCTTGGCAGGTCCAAAAGGCTCACCCCTCCACTTT
>TRBV4-2|-|TRBJ2-7|-
CASSQLLPGSYEQYF
TGTGCCAGCAGCCAATTATTGCCAGGGTCCTACGAGCAGTACTTC
>TRBV9|-|TRBJ2-1|-
CASSVASPGNEQFF
TGTGCCAGCAGCGTAGCTTCCCCAGGTAATGAGCAGTTCTTC
>TRBV5-1|-|TRBJ2-7|-
CASSLGAGSLDYEQYF
TGCGCCAGCAGCTTGGGGGCGGGTTCTTTGGACTACGAGCAGTACTTC
>TRBV18|-|TRBJ2-1|-
CASSPPMGGGEQFF
TGTGCCAGCTCACCACCCATGGGAGGTGGTGAGCAGTTCTTC
>TRBV5-4|-|TRBJ2-7|-
CASSLGSSSYEQYF
TGTGCCAGCAGCTTGGGGTCTAGCTCCTACGAGCAGTACTTC
>TRBV19|TRBD1|TRBJ1-1|-
CASTDQGGWNTEAFF
TGTGCCAGTACCGACCAGGGGGGCTGGAACACTGAAGCTTTCTTT
>TRBV27|TRBD1|TRBJ2-7|-
CASRDRGDDEQYF
TGTGCCAGCAGGGACAGGGGCGATGACGAGCAGTACTTC
>TRBV11-2|TRBD2|TRBJ2-4|-
CASSIGLAGGLNIQYF
TGTGCCAGCAGCATTGGACTAGCGGGGGGCTTAAACATTCAGTACTTC
>TRBV2|TRBD2|TRBJ2-7|-
CASIMRSLAPGGGEQYF
TGTGCCAGCATAATGCGCTCTCTAGCCCCTGGGGGGGGCGAGCAGTACTTC
>TRBV7-9|TRBD2|TRBJ2-5|-
CASSLELAGRETQYF
TGTGCCAGCAGCTTGGAACTAGCGGGGCGCGAGACCCAGTACTTC
>TRBV5-6|-|TRBJ2-7|-
CASSRISAMGEQYF
TGTGCCAGCAGTCGGATTAGCGCAATGGGGGAGCAGTACTTC
>TRBV9|-|TRBJ1-6|-
CASSGESSYNSPLHF
TGTGCCAGCAGCGGGGAGAGCTCCTATAATTCACCCCTCCACTTT
>TRBV9|TRBD2|TRBJ2-3|once
CASSVISGGSLDTQYF
TGTGCCAGCAGCGTTATTAGCGGGGGGTCTTTAGATACGCAGTATTTT
>TRBV5-8|TRBD1|TRBJ2-2|-
CASRTRQGWTGELFF
TGTGCCAGCCGCACCAGACAGGGGTGGACCGGGGAGCTGTTTTTT
>TRBV6-6|-|TRBJ1-3|-
CASSYSRPGTGNTIYF
TGTGCCAGCAGTTACAGTCGCCCAGGAACTGGAAACACCATATATTTT
>TRBV19|TRBD1|TRBJ1-6|-
CASSTIGDRGPKRSPLHF
TGTGCCAGTAGTACGATCGGGGACAGGGGCCCAAAACGGTCACCCCTCCACTTT
>TRBV19|-|TRBJ2-7|-
CASSPMRGVSYEQYF
TGTGCCAGTAGCCCTATGCGGGGTGTGTCCTACGAGCAGTACTTC